Below are 5 T cell receptor beta chains sequenced from a single sample in a study of CD8+ T cells in alopecia areata. Sequencing templates came from extracted RNA that was reverse transcribed into cDNA. Here immunoSEQ multiplex PCR was the method, and the copy in TCRdb shows in-frame clones only, minus some. The sample has about 180,000 clones, around 71% seen once. Source: CD8+ T cells sorted from blood, taken at week 0. These receptors came from a human donor with alopecia areata.

This clone showed up just a few times. V gene TRBV4-1 combines with J gene TRBJ2-1; maybe TRBD2 (6 bases). CDR1 MGHRA and CDR2 YSYEKL come from the germline V gene. The CDR3 totals 14 residues. V lost 4 bases and J 1 base, leaving 8 bases between the germline ends. As DNA, the CDR3 is TGCGCCAGCAGCCCGCGGGGTTCCTACAATGAGCAGTTCTTC. Its protein is CASSPRGSYNEQFF.

The chain combines TRBV29-1 with TRBJ1-2; D not certain. The germline V gene encodes CDR1 SQVTM and CDR2 ANQGSEA. This CDR3 is built from 12 residues. V lost 6 bases to trimming and J lost 6 bases, with 14 bases between them. Here the CDR3 DNA reads TGCAGCGTATCCGAGGGTTTAAATGGCTACACCTTC. It encodes CSVSEGLNGYTF.

The CDR3: CASSLITSTGMTFF. CDR3 DNA: TGTGCCAGCAGCTTAATCACATCTACAGGGATGACTTTCTTT. The gene calls are TRBV13 and TRBJ1-1; a weak D match, TRBD1 (6 bases). The CDR3 extends over 14 amino acids. Trimming took off 2 bases at V and 12 bases at J, with 19 bases between the two ends. Germline V gene lookup returns CDR1 PRHDT and CDR2 FYEKMQ (reference sequence).

V is TRBV6-1 and J is TRBJ2-3; D is unresolved. CDR1 and CDR2 (germline): MNHNS, SASEGT. V lost 2 bases, J lost 2 bases, and 5 bases lay in between. The CDR3 runs to 13 residues. CDR3 sequence reads: CASSENPTDTQYF. CDR3 bases: TGTGCCAGCAGTGAAAACCCCACAGATACGCAGTATTTT.

CDR3 region: CASSVALVNTEAFF. The CDR3 region has the DNA TGTGCCAGCAGCGTAGCTCTAGTGAACACTGAAGCTTTCTTT. The rearrangement uses TRBV9 and TRBJ1-1; D gene ambiguous. The CDR3 sequence is 14 residues long. Germline V gives CDR1 SGDLS, CDR2 YYNGEE. V was clipped by 0 bases and J by 0 bases, with 6 bases between them.